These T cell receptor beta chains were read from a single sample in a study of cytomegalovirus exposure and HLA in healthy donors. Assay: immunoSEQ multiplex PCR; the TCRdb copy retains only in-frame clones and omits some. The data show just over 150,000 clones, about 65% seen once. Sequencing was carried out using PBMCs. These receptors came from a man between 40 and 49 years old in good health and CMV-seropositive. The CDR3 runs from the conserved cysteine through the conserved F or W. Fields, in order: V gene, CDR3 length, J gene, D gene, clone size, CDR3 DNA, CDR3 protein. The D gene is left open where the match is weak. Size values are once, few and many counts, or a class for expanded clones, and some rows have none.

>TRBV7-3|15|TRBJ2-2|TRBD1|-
TGTGCCAGCAGCCAACAGGGGGCGTTCGGCGGGGAGCTGTTTTTT
CASSQQGAFGGELFF
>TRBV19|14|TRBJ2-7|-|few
TGTGCCAGCTCACTAGGTCGGACAGCCTACGAGCAGTACTTC
CASSLGRTAYEQYF
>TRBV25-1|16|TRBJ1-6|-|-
TGTGCCAGCGCAAAGACTGGAGGGTTGGGTAATTCACCCCTCCACTTT
CASAKTGGLGNSPLHF
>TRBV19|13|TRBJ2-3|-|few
TGTGCCAGTAGGGAGGGCATCTGGGATACGCAGTATTTT
CASREGIWDTQYF
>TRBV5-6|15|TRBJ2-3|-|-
TGTGCCAGCAGGTGGGGCACCGCCAGGGCAGATACGCAGTATTTT
CASRWGTARADTQYF
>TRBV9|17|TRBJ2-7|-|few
TGTGCCAGCAGCGTAGACGGGAGACAGGGTAGCACCTACGAGCAGTACTTC
CASSVDGRQGSTYEQYF
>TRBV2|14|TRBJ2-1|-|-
TGTGCCAGCAGTGAGGGGCTTACTTTCGATGAGCAGTTCTTC
CASSEGLTFDEQFF
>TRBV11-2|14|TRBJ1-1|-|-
TGTGCCAGCAGCTTAGATCGACTGGGCACTGAAGCTTTCTTT
CASSLDRLGTEAFF
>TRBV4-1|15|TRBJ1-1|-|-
TGCGCCAGCAGCCGGGTCATTGGGGCTAACACTGAAGCTTTCTTT
CASSRVIGANTEAFF
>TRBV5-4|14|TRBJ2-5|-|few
TGTGCCAGCAGCTTGACCCAGCGCCTAGAGACCCAGTACTTC
CASSLTQRLETQYF
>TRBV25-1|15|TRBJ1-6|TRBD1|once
TGTGCCAGCAACCCAGACAGGGCCCCTAATTCACCCCTCCACTTT
CASNPDRAPNSPLHF
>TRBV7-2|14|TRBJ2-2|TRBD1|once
TGTGCCAGCAGCCCGGGGACAGTTACCGGGGAGCTGTTTTTT
CASSPGTVTGELFF
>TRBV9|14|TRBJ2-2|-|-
TGTGCCAGCAGCGTCCACAGAGACACCGGGGAGCTGTTTTTT
CASSVHRDTGELFF
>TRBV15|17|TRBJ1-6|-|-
TGTGCCACCAGCAGCATTAGAGGGTCGACCTATAATTCACCCCTCCACTTT
CATSSIRGSTYNSPLHF
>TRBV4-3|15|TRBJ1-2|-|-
TGCGCCAGCAGCCAAGTAACAGGCTATAACTATGGCTACACCTTC
CASSQVTGYNYGYTF
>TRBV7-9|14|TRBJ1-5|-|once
TGTGCCAGCAGCCCCAACAGCTACGATCAGCCCCAGCATTTT
CASSPNSYDQPQHF
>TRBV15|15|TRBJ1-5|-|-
TGTGCCACCAGCAGAGGGGGACAAAGCAATCAGCCCCAGCATTTT
CATSRGGQSNQPQHF
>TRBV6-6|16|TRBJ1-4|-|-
TGTGCCAGCAGTTACTCGTTGGGGGGGTTCGGTGAAAAACTGTTTTTT
CASSYSLGGFGEKLFF
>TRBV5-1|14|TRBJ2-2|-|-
TGCGCCAGCAGCCCGGACTGGAACACCGGGGAGCTGTTTTTT
CASSPDWNTGELFF
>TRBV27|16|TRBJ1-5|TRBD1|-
TGTGCCAGCAGTCCGGGACAGACGAATAGCAATCAGCCCCAGCATTTT
CASSPGQTNSNQPQHF
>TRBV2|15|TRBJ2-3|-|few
TGTGCCAGCGTAGACAGCCCACCTTGGACAGATACGCAGTATTTT
CASVDSPPWTDTQYF
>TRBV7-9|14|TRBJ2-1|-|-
TGTGCCAGCAGTTCAGATGTCTCCTACAATGAGCAGTTCTTC
CASSSDVSYNEQFF
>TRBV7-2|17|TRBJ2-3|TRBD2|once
TGTGCCAGCAGCTACTTTAGCGGGGGTCGGAGGCTGGATACGCAGTATTTT
CASSYFSGGRRLDTQYF
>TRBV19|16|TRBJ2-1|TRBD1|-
TGTGCCAGTAGTAGCTCGGGACAGAGCTCCTACAATGAGCAGTTCTTC
CASSSSGQSSYNEQFF
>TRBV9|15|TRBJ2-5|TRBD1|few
TGTGCCAGCAGCGGGTCCGGGACAGTCCAAGAGACCCAGTACTTC
CASSGSGTVQETQYF
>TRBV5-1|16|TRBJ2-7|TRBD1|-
TGCGCCAGCAGCTTCACATCCGGGACAGTTCGCGCCGAGCAGTACTTC
CASSFTSGTVRAEQYF
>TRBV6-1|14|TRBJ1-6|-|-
TGTGCCAGCAGTGAAGGGGCAGGTAATTCACCCCTCCACTTT
CASSEGAGNSPLHF
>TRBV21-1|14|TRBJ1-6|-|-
TGTGCCAGCAGCTCCACAGGGCATAATTCACCCCTCCACTTT
CASSSTGHNSPLHF